Reported below is one TCR beta chain. TCRdb reanalysed the RT-PCR reads using MiXCR and keeps one entry per CDR3 protein. The table includes approximately 31,000 distinct CDR3 sequences, 37% detected once. These data belong to a study of patients and donors after allogeneic stem cell transplantation. The germline V gene encodes CDR1 SEHNR and CDR2 FQNEAQ (reference sequence). The CDR3 runs to 18 residues. V was trimmed by 5 bases and J by 1 base, leaving 23 bases between them. Sequencing input: blood, either unsorted or a sorted T cell fraction (not recorded which). The clonotype comes from a human donor who was either an allogeneic HSCT recipient or a stem cell or donor lymphocyte infusion donor (not recorded which). It is not recorded whose cells these are; they may come from a transplant donor. The chain recombines TRBV7-9 with TRBJ1-1; possible D gene TRBD1, 6 bases. CDR3 sequence reads: CASSPGTGAISGNTEAFF. In nucleotides, the CDR3 is TGTGCCAGCAGCCCCGGGACGGGGGCTATTTCGGGGAACACTGAAGCTTTCTTT.